This is a list of T cell receptor beta chains from one sample in a study of T cells in Graves' hyperthyroidism and ophthalmopathy. TCRdb processed the multiplex PCR reads anew with MiXCR; each CDR3 protein has one entry. The table shows almost 600,000 distinct CDR3 sequences, with around 42% occurring only once. Sequenced input: peripheral blood or thyroid tissue (not recorded which). These receptors all come from a young woman with Graves' hyperthyroidism. Each CDR3 is given with its conserved first and last residue. A D gene is named only where the DNA matches it firmly. The size of a clone is reported for some rows only, either as once, few or many, or as a class for expanded clones.

abundance	j_gene	d_gene	v_gene	CDR3aa	CDR3nt
many	TRBJ2-7	TRBD1	TRBV27	CASSSSGGSYEQYF	TGTGCCAGCAGTTCCTCAGGGGGATCCTACGAGCAGTACTTC
.	TRBJ2-7	TRBD1	TRBV7-2	CASSLAGGVGTGFHEQYF	TGTGCCAGCAGCTTAGCGGGGGGGGTCGGGACAGGGTTCCACGAGCAGTACTTC
.	TRBJ2-5	.	TRBV7-9	CASSPGYETQYF	TGTGCCAGCAGCCCGGGGTATGAGACCCAGTACTTC
many	TRBJ2-5	TRBD1	TRBV2	CASSGQGGSETQYF	TGTGCCAGCAGTGGACAGGGTGGGTCGGAGACCCAGTACTTC
.	TRBJ1-1	TRBD1	TRBV10-3	CAISVTGGGNTEAFF	TGTGCCATCAGTGTGACAGGGGGAGGGAACACTGAAGCTTTCTTT
.	TRBJ2-2	.	TRBV2	CASRDPRTPGGELFF	TGTGCCAGCAGGGACCCCCGGACTCCGGGTGGGGAGCTGTTTTTT
.	TRBJ1-5	TRBD1	TRBV6-6	CASSKGQVGQPQHF	TGTGCCAGCAGCAAGGGACAGGTGGGGCAGCCCCAGCATTTT
.	TRBJ1-2	TRBD1	TRBV7-9	CASSLGQDPLHGYTF	TGTGCCAGCAGCTTGGGACAGGATCCCCTCCATGGCTACACCTTC
few	TRBJ1-2	.	TRBV24-1	CATSDSTGSEGYGYTF	TGTGCCACCAGTGACTCGACGGGGTCGGAAGGCTATGGCTACACCTTC
few	TRBJ2-4	TRBD2	TRBV29-1	CSVIPGLAKTKNIQYF	TGCAGCGTCATACCGGGACTAGCGAAAACCAAAAACATTCAGTACTTC
many	TRBJ1-2	TRBD1	TRBV27	CASSPTRGQGSFSYGYTF	TGTGCCAGCAGTCCTACCCGGGGACAGGGGAGTTTCAGTTATGGCTACACCTTC
many	TRBJ2-7	.	TRBV6-5	CASSGQLSYEQYF	TGTGCCAGCAGTGGACAGCTCTCCTACGAGCAGTACTTC
many	TRBJ1-2	TRBD1	TRBV7-2	CASSPISGQGNGYTF	TGTGCCAGCAGCCCGATTTCGGGACAGGGTAATGGCTACACCTTC
.	TRBJ2-5	TRBD1	TRBV6-2/TRBV6-3	CASSYVRDPDRGQVTQYF	TGTGCCAGCAGTTACGTTCGGGACCCAGACAGGGGGCAAGTGACCCAGTACTTC
.	TRBJ1-2	.	TRBV29-1	CSLGEMVDYGYTF	TGCAGCTTGGGCGAGATGGTGGACTATGGCTACACCTTC
many	TRBJ2-2	.	TRBV2	CASSFGQRANTGELFF	TGTGCCAGCAGTTTTGGTCAGCGGGCGAACACCGGGGAGCTGTTTTTT
.	TRBJ2-3	TRBD2	TRBV6-2/TRBV6-3	CASSGLAGEADTQYF	TGTGCCAGCAGTGGACTAGCGGGAGAAGCAGATACGCAGTATTTT
.	TRBJ1-1	.	TRBV5-1	CASSLDRLEAFF	TGCGCCAGCAGCTTGGACAGGCTGGAAGCTTTCTTT
many	TRBJ1-2	TRBD1	TRBV7-9	CASSRQGYGYTF	TGTGCCAGCAGCCGACAGGGCTATGGCTACACCTTC
.	TRBJ1-2	.	TRBV6-1	CASSYQAASYGYTF	TGTGCCAGCAGTTACCAGGCAGCTAGCTATGGCTACACCTTC
many	TRBJ1-5	.	TRBV20-1	CSARDEGAQPQHF	TGCAGTGCTAGAGATGAGGGCGCTCAGCCCCAGCATTTT
few	TRBJ2-5	.	TRBV18	CASSPIRQQETQYF	TGTGCCAGCTCACCAATCCGACAGCAAGAGACCCAGTACTTC
.	TRBJ1-2	.	TRBV5-8	CASSLFRGAGGNTF	TGTGCCAGCAGCTTGTTCCGGGGGGCAGGTGGAAACACCTTC
.	TRBJ1-2	TRBD1	TRBV4-1	CASSQADRGYGYTF	TGCGCCAGCAGCCAAGCGGACAGGGGCTATGGCTACACCTTC
many	TRBJ1-5	.	TRBV24-1	CATSDWDTDQPQHF	TGTGCCACCAGTGACTGGGACACTGATCAGCCCCAGCATTTT
.	TRBJ1-3	.	TRBV5-1	CASSLAGSAAGNTIYF	TGCGCCAGCAGCTTGGCCGGGTCAGCTGCTGGAAACACCATATATTTT
.	TRBJ1-4	.	TRBV7-2	CASSLAGTGRVKNCFF	.